The 28 T cell receptor beta chains given below trace back to one sample, sequenced in a study of T cells in Graves' hyperthyroidism and ophthalmopathy. The CDR3 regions of TCR beta were amplified from RNA transcripts. In the first-round RT-PCR of the TCR CDR3, the HTBI primer set was used. A single record per CDR3 protein comes from TCRdb applying MiXCR to the multiplex PCR reads. This table has approximately 100,000 distinct CDR3 sequences, 35% to 45% appearing once. Sequenced input: peripheral blood or thyroid tissue (not recorded which). The source of these receptors is a woman between 25 and 40 years old with Graves' hyperthyroidism.

As to this clonotype: One junction end disagrees with the germline gene, perhaps due to a read error. The chain carries TRBV11-2 and TRBJ1-3; the D is unclear. The CDR3 contains 13 residues. The germline CDR1 and CDR2 sequences are SGHAT and FQNNGV. CDR3 residues: CASSLDGEGTHNF. As DNA, the CDR3 is TGTGCCAGCAGCTTAGATGGGGAGGGCACGCATAATTTT. Full variable domain (rest looked up from reference TRBV11-2 and TRBJ1-3): EAGVAQSPRYKIIEKRQSVAFWCNPISGHATLYWYQQILGQGPKLLIQFQNNGVVDDSQLPKDRFSAERLKGVDSTLKIQPAKLEDSAVYLCASSLDGEGTHNFGEGSWLTVV.

This clonotype has at least ten counts. The rearrangement joins TRBV4-1 to TRBJ1-1; D is possibly TRBD1 (5 bases). The germline V and J ends were trimmed by 2 bases and 2 bases, with 6 bases remaining between them. The germline V gene has CDR1 MGHRA and CDR2 YSYEKL. The CDR3 extends over 13 amino acids. CDR3 nucleotides: TGCGCCAGCAGCCAAAGGGGAAACACTGAAGCTTTCTTT. It is translated as CASSQRGNTEAFF.

The V and J genes are TRBV10-3 and TRBJ1-4, with D perhaps matching TRBD1 (6 bases). The V gene's germline CDR1 is ENHRY and CDR2 SYGVKD. With 2 bases removed from V and 5 bases from J, the gap between germline ends came to 21 bases. The CDR3 extends over 18 amino acids. CDR3 residues: CAISEPVIFGQSNEKLFF. The DNA of the CDR3 is TGTGCCATCAGTGAGCCTGTTATATTTGGACAGTCGAATGAAAAACTGTTTTTT.

With respect to this clonotype: Mismatch with germline at one junction end may stem from a read error. V is TRBV24-1 and J is TRBJ2-2; no clear D gene. Germline V lookup: CDR1 KGHDR, CDR2 SFDVKD. The CDR3 has 12 residues. The CDR3 loop is CAISPNTRELFF. The CDR3, as DNA: TGTGCCATCAGTCCAAACACCAGGGAGCTGTTTTTT.

This clonotype was counted ten times or more. The chain is built from TRBV14 and TRBJ2-7; D uncertain. Germline V CDR1 and CDR2: SGHDN, FVKESK. V was pared by 2 bases and J by 4 bases, with 15 bases between. CDR3 length: 15 amino acids. CDR3 nucleotide sequence: TGTGCCAGCAGCCAAATTTTGTCAGAATATTACGAGCAGTACTTC. Translated: CASSQILSEYYEQYF.

The table lists this clonotype with a few counts. The gene calls are TRBV27 and TRBJ2-7; 10 bases agree with TRBD2. The germline V gene encodes CDR1 MNHEY and CDR2 SMNVEV (reference sequence). This CDR3 region has 15 residues. V lost 7 bases and J lost 0; bases outside the gene matches: 6. The CDR3 DNA follows: TGTGCCAGCAAGAGAGGGACTAGCGACTCCTACGAGCAGTACTTC. Amino acids: CASKRGTSDSYEQYF.

J is TRBJ1-3 and V is TRBV29-1; perhaps TRBD1 as D (5 bases). V dropped 7 bases and J dropped 6 bases, with 19 bases sitting between them. Germline assignment: CDR1 SQVTM and CDR2 ANQGSEA. CDR3 size: 14 residues. The CDR3 DNA follows: TGCAGCGCCGCCCGGGGCCATCCTCCAAACACCATATATTTT. This codes for CSAARGHPPNTIYF.

This clonotype was counted many times. This chain's CDR3 is CASSPDVGGHEQYF. The CDR3, as DNA: TGTGCCAGCAGTCCAGACGTAGGGGGCCACGAGCAGTACTTC. The V gene is TRBV2, the J gene TRBJ2-7, with 7 bases matching TRBD1. The CDR3 totals 14 residues. V was clipped by 5 bases and J by 5 bases; unmatched bases: 9. Germline CDR1 SNHLY, CDR2 FYNNEI.

CDR3 sequence (DNA): TGTGCCAGCAGTTACCTAGCGGTCTACGAGCAGTACTTC. As protein: CASSYLAVYEQYF. V and J are TRBV6-6 and TRBJ2-7; 7 nucleotides match TRBD2. Germline CDR1 reads MNHNY; CDR2 reads SVGAGI (reference sequence). Germline trimming cut 2 bases from V and 3 bases from J; bases unmatched to any gene: 1. The CDR3 is made up of 13 amino acids.

This clonotype has at least ten counts. This chain joins TRBV20-1 and TRBJ2-5, with 10 nucleotides matching TRBD2. The germline V gene has CDR1 DFQATT and CDR2 SNEGSKA (reference sequence). The CDR3 covers 14 residues. Germline trimming cut 6 bases from V and 5 bases from J; bases unmatched to any gene: 9. The DNA for the CDR3 is TGCAGTGCCAGCTTAGCGGGAGGTTTGGAGACCCAGTACTTC. This codes for CSASLAGGLETQYF.

The chain uses TRBV30 and TRBJ1-4; D call uncertain. The germline V gene has CDR1 GTSNPN and CDR2 SVGIG (reference sequence). The CDR3 contains 13 residues. Trimming pared 1 base from V and 4 bases from J, leaving 7 bases between. CDR3 protein: CAWSEQNNEKLFF. The CDR3 nucleotides read TGTGCCTGGAGTGAACAGAATAATGAAAAACTGTTTTTT. Full variable domain (remainder filled in from reference TRBV30 and TRBJ1-4): SQTIHQWPATLVQPVGSPLSLECTVEGTSNPNLYWYRQAAGRGLQLLFYSVGIGQISSEVPQNLSASRPQDRQFILSSKKLLLSDSGFYLCAWSEQNNEKLFFGSGTQLSVL.

The chain carries TRBV10-3 and TRBJ2-7; the D gene is possibly TRBD1 (5 bases). The V end was cut by 4 bases, the J end by 2 bases, with 15 bases between. Germline assignment: CDR1 ENHRY and CDR2 SYGVKD. This CDR3 has 15 residues. The DNA for the CDR3 is TGTGCCATCAGTGCCCTCAGGGTCACCACCTACGAGCAGTACTTC. It codes for CAISALRVTTYEQYF.

In DNA, the CDR3 is TGTGCCAGTGCTAGGACAGGGGCGACGAACACTGAAGCTTTCTTT. Translating gives CASARTGATNTEAFF. V is TRBV9 and J is TRBJ1-1; 9 bases map to TRBD1. Per the germline V gene, CDR1 is SGDLS and CDR2 is YYNGEE. The V and J ends lost 8 bases and 1 base, in that order; junction bases with no gene match: 9. The CDR3 is 15 residues long.

Only one count was recorded for this clonotype. This may arise from a read error, as a much more abundant clone is one base away. The chain uses TRBV2 and TRBJ2-7; D perhaps matches TRBD1 (6 bases). The CDR3 length is 13 residues. The germline CDR1 and CDR2 sequences are SNHLY and FYNNEI. CDR3 coding DNA: TGTGCCGGCAGTTATGGACAGTACTACGAGCAGTACTTC. It is translated as CAGSYGQYYEQYF.

This clonotype was seen repeatedly, ten times or more. V usage is TRBV6-5 and J usage is TRBJ1-5; 8 bases agree with TRBD1. The CDR3 contains 14 residues. Germline loops: CDR1 MNHEY, CDR2 SVGAGI. After removal of 5 bases from V and 6 bases from J, the junction contained 6 bases not matched to a gene. Here the CDR3 DNA reads TGTGCCAGCAGTCCAGGGGGCCGAAGTCAGCCCCAGCATTTT. Amino acid sequence: CASSPGGRSQPQHF.

The rearrangement joins TRBV30 to TRBJ1-1; D is uncertain. The CDR3 runs to 11 residues. Germline CDR1 and CDR2: GTSNPN and SVGIG (reference sequence). V lost 4 bases and J 8 bases, leaving 11 bases between the germline ends. The CDR3 loop reads CAWTRWQEAFF. CDR3 coding DNA: TGTGCCTGGACTCGGTGGCAGGAAGCTTTCTTT.

This clonotype was picked up many times. The rearrangement uses TRBV20-1 and TRBJ2-7, with D tentatively TRBD1 (6 bases). The CDR3 runs 11 residues. Between the trimmed V and J ends, which lost 3 bases and 4 bases, there was a span of 7 bases. The germline V gene has CDR1 DFQATT and CDR2 SNEGSKA (reference sequence). DNA for the CDR3: TGCAGTGCTAGGGGGACATACGAGCAGTACTTC. Residues: CSARGTYEQYF.

Points on this clonotype: The junction departs from germline at one end; a sequencing error may be responsible. The chain employs TRBV5-1 and TRBJ2-7; D is unresolved. This CDR3 contains 13 residues. The germline CDR1 and CDR2 sequences are SGHRS and YFSETQ. In nucleotides, the CDR3 is TGTGCCAGCGACTTGCGACTGGCGTTGGAGCAGTACTTC. This codes for CASDLRLALEQYF.

The chain links TRBV27 to TRBJ1-1, with 7 bases that match TRBD1. The CDR3 is 14 residues long. J gave up 1 base and V 4 bases, and 3 bases lay outside the gene matches. Per the germline V gene, CDR1 is MNHEY and CDR2 is SMNVEV (reference sequence). The CDR3 nucleotides read TGTGCCAGCAGTTCTGGACAGGCGAACACTGAAGCTTTCTTT. Its translation: CASSSGQANTEAFF.

In its sample, this clonotype was seen many times. The rearrangement joins TRBV6-2 or TRBV6-3 to TRBJ2-7; TRBD1 might be the D (6 bases). Trimming cost V 4 bases and J 1 base, with 14 bases left between them. Germline values: CDR1 MNHEY, CDR2 SVGEGT. This CDR3 spans 15 amino acids. DNA of the CDR3: TGTGCCAGCAGTTCCACTGGGACACCTTCCTACGAGCAGTACTTC. Amino acid sequence: CASSSTGTPSYEQYF.

This clonotype was counted a few times. A clone one base away is much larger, so this may be a read error. The chain recombines TRBV12-3 or TRBV12-4 with TRBJ2-3; 8 bases align to TRBD2. CDR3 length: 15 residues. CDR3 sequence: CASSFGGRHGDTRYF. For the CDR3, the DNA is TGTGCCAGCAGTTTTGGCGGGAGGCATGGAGATACGCGGTATTTT.

This clonotype has a handful of counts. J is TRBJ2-2 and V is TRBV7-9; 7 nucleotides agree with TRBD1. Germline CDR1 and CDR2: SEHNR and FQNEAQ (reference sequence). This CDR3 is built from 17 residues. The trim removed 5 bases at V and 2 bases at J, leaving 11 bases unmatched. The CDR3 reads CASSPPPGQLNTGELFF. CDR3 in DNA: TGTGCCAGCAGCCCCCCCCCGGGACAGTTAAACACCGGGGAGCTGTTTTTT.

Only a few counts were recorded for this clonotype. This chain uses TRBV10-3 with TRBJ2-5; D not certain. V lost 2 bases and J 8 bases, leaving 0 bases between the germline ends. Germline CDR1 reads ENHRY; CDR2 reads SYGVKD. The CDR3 runs 9 residues. As DNA, the CDR3 is TGTGCCATCAGTGAGACCCAGTACTTC. This encodes CAISETQYF.

This clonotype was counted many times. The chain links TRBV7-2 to TRBJ2-7; D ambiguous. V dropped 3 bases and J dropped 0 bases, with 9 bases sitting between them. CDR1 is SGHTA, CDR2 FQGNSA, per germline. The CDR3 has 14 residues. CDR3 sequence reads: CASSFRTSSYEQYF. The CDR3 DNA reads as TGTGCCAGCAGCTTTCGGACCAGCTCCTACGAGCAGTACTTC. Full variable domain (missing parts from reference TRBV7-2 and TRBJ2-7): GAGVSQSPSNKVTEKGKDVELRCDPISGHTALYWYRQSLGQGLEFLIYFQGNSAPDKSGLPSDRFSAERTGGSVSTLTIQRTQQEDSAVYLCASSFRTSSYEQYFGPGTRLTVT.

This clonotype occurred once. The CDR3 does not end in the conserved phenylalanine or tryptophan, so this is likely a read error. The rearrangement uses TRBV7-2 and TRBJ2-5, with 8 bases that match TRBD2. CDR3 size: 17 residues. Germline V gene lookup returns CDR1 SGHTA and CDR2 FQGNSA. The V gene end was trimmed by 2 bases and the J gene end by 5 bases; junction bases not matched to a gene: 13. This CDR3 is CTSSLTPLGAGVETQYS. In DNA, the CDR3 is TGTACCAGCAGCTTAACCCCACTTGGAGCGGGAGTTGAGACCCAGTACTCC.

The chain carries TRBV11-2 and TRBJ2-5; 9 nucleotides align to TRBD2. V gave up 3 bases and J gave up 0 bases; unmatched junction bases: 14. This CDR3 is built from 19 residues. The germline V gene has CDR1 SGHAT and CDR2 FQNNGV. CDR3 region: CASSFAGPSGTAHQETQYF. The CDR3 nucleotides read TGTGCCAGCAGCTTCGCGGGGCCTAGCGGGACAGCCCACCAAGAGACCCAGTACTTC.

This clonotype was seen more than once but under ten times. The rearrangement links TRBV7-9 to TRBJ2-7; D not resolved. The CDR3 is made up of 12 amino acids. Germline V gene lookup returns CDR1 SEHNR and CDR2 FQNEAQ (reference sequence). V shed 5 bases and J shed 6 bases, with 11 bases lying between them. In DNA form, the CDR3 reads TGTGCCAGCAGCCCCCCCCCGGGCGAGCAGTACTTC. Its translation: CASSPPPGEQYF.

This clonotype was observed at least ten times. The chain links TRBV5-1 to TRBJ1-1; D gene ambiguous. Germline lookup yields CDR1 SGHRS and CDR2 YFSETQ. The V and J ends lost 0 bases and 8 bases respectively, with 11 bases between them. The CDR3 loop spans 13 amino acids. CDR3 in DNA: TGCGCCAGCAGCTTGGCCACAGAGCCAGAAGCTTTCTTT. It is translated as CASSLATEPEAFF.